Presented here are 18 T cell receptor beta chains from one specimen sequenced in a study of blood T cell repertoires in COVID-19. The method was immunoSEQ multiplex PCR; TCRdb's version includes in-frame clones alone and lacks a portion of them. The sample carries approximately 200,000 clones, roughly four fifths recorded once. The source material was PBMCs or T cells enriched from blood (not recorded which). The receptors here all came from a man between 40 and 49 years old who had recovered from COVID-19.

The chain is built from TRBV28 and TRBJ1-2, with D possibly matching TRBD1 (6 bases). The CDR3 length is 14 residues. Germline loops: CDR1 MDHEN, CDR2 SYDVKM. Trimming left V 2 bases short and J 6 bases short, with 13 bases between. In DNA form, the CDR3 reads TGTGCCAGCAGTTTAGGGGGCAGAGTTGATGGCTACACCTTC. Residues: CASSLGGRVDGYTF.

V gene TRBV5-8 combines with J gene TRBJ1-1; the D gene is possibly TRBD1 (6 bases). CDR3 length: 15 amino acids. Trimming removed 0 bases from V and 1 base from J, with 10 bases in between. CDR1 and CDR2 from the germline V gene are SGHTS and YDEGEE. CDR3 coding DNA: TGTGCCAGCAGCTTGGCCTTACAGGGGAACACTGAAGCTTTCTTT. Translation gives CASSLALQGNTEAFF.

This sequence joins TRBV5-4 and TRBJ1-1; 11 bases are shared with TRBD1. The junction had 1 base not matched to a gene; V was cut back by 3 bases and J by 3 bases. This CDR3 region has 14 residues. Germline CDR1 and CDR2: SGHNT and YYREEE (reference sequence). The CDR3 protein is CASSWGQGDTEAFF. CDR3 DNA: TGTGCCAGCAGCTGGGGACAGGGGGACACTGAAGCTTTCTTT. The full variable domain, with the rest looked up from reference TRBV5-4 and TRBJ1-1, is ETGVTQSPTHLIKTRGQQVTLRCSSQSGHNTVSWYQQALGQGPQFIFQYYREEENGRGNFPPRFSGLQFPNYSSELNVNALELDDSALYLCASSWGQGDTEAFFGQGTRLTVV.

This clone was found once. The rearrangement uses TRBV7-2 and TRBJ2-1; no definite D call. CDR1 is SGHTA and CDR2 is FQGNSA in the germline V gene. The CDR3 runs 16 residues. V gave up 6 bases and J gave up 0 bases, with 15 bases separating them. This chain's CDR3 is CASRPTSASSYNEQFF. The CDR3 coding sequence is TGTGCCAGCAGACCCACGAGCGCGAGCTCCTACAATGAGCAGTTCTTC.

The J gene is TRBJ1-2, the V gene TRBV2; no reliable D call. V lost 4 bases and J lost 2, with 8 bases in between. Germline loops: CDR1 SNHLY, CDR2 FYNNEI. The CDR3 spans 13 residues. In nucleotides, the CDR3 is TGTGCCAGCAGTGGGATCAGGAACTATGGCTACACCTTC. This sequence encodes CASSGIRNYGYTF.

V gene TRBV6-5 combines with J gene TRBJ2-7; 7 bases fit TRBD1. Per the germline V gene, CDR1 is MNHEY and CDR2 is SVGAGI. The CDR3 runs 13 residues. The trim removed 6 bases at V and 2 bases at J, leaving 4 bases unmatched. In nucleotides, the CDR3 is TGTGCCAGCAGACCGGGACAGACCTACGAGCAGTACGTC. The encoded protein is CASRPGQTYEQYV.

The chain carries TRBV12-3 or TRBV12-4 and TRBJ2-7; TRBD1 agrees at 8 bases. The CDR3 contains 13 residues. V gave up 3 bases and J gave up 5 bases; unmatched junction bases: 3. CDR3 loop: CASSLTGQDEQYV. The CDR3 DNA follows: TGTGCCAGCAGTTTGACGGGACAGGACGAGCAGTACGTC.

The chain joins TRBV5-6 to TRBJ1-6, with D maybe TRBD1 (5 bases). The germline gives CDR1 SGHDT, CDR2 YYEEEE. V was clipped by 5 bases and J by 5 bases, with 11 bases between them. The CDR3 consists of 14 residues. The chain's CDR3 is CASSSGTNNSPLHF. The DNA of the CDR3 is TGTGCCAGCAGTTCCGGGACTAATAATTCACCCCTCCACTTT. Full variable domain (outside the CDR3, taken from reference TRBV5-6 and TRBJ1-6): DAGVTQSPTHLIKTRGQQVTLRCSPKSGHDTVSWYQQALGQGPQFIFQYYEEEERQRGNFPDRFSGHQFPNYSSELNVNALLLGDSALYLCASSSGTNNSPLHFGNGTRLTVT.

There are a few counts of this clone. The CDR3, as DNA: TGTGCCAGCCGACTCACTGGTGATGAGCAGTTCTTC. Protein: CASRLTGDEQFF. This chain links TRBV18 with TRBJ2-1; no reliable D call. CDR1 and CDR2 from the germline V gene are KGHSH and LQKENI. This CDR3 region has 12 residues. V was trimmed by 8 bases and J by 8 bases, leaving 13 bases between them.

This rearrangement joins TRBV5-1 to TRBJ1-2; 7 positions agree with TRBD1. Per germline, CDR1 SGHRS and CDR2 YFSETQ. V gave up 4 bases and J gave up 8 bases; unmatched junction bases: 5. This CDR3 spans 12 amino acids. In DNA, the CDR3 is TGCGCCAGCAGCATTGACAGGGACGGCTACACCTTC. It translates to CASSIDRDGYTF.

This clone was detected ten times or more. CDR3 in amino acids: CASSKSGRNTGELFF. CDR3 in DNA: TGTGCCAGTAGTAAAAGCGGGAGGAACACCGGGGAGCTGTTTTTT. The chain couples TRBV19 to TRBJ2-2; 8 bases match TRBD2. The V and J ends lost 4 bases and 1 base, in that order; junction bases with no gene match: 2. In germline, CDR1 is LNHDA, CDR2 SQIVND (reference sequence). This CDR3 region has 15 residues.

The chain joins TRBV4-2 to TRBJ1-2; TRBD1 agrees at 7 bases. The CDR3 consists of 17 residues. J was trimmed by 0 bases and V by 4 bases; bases with no gene match: 11. Germline CDR1 reads LGHNA; CDR2 reads YNFKEQ. The CDR3 DNA reads as TGTGCCAGCAGCCCCCTGGGGGAAGGGGGCGCTAACTATGGCTACACCTTC. Translating it yields CASSPLGEGGANYGYTF.

The genes are TRBV19 and TRBJ1-3, with a possible D match to TRBD1 (5 bases). Germline V lookup: CDR1 LNHDA, CDR2 SQIVND (reference sequence). Trimming removed 8 bases from V and 3 bases from J, with 11 bases in between. This CDR3 is 13 amino acids long. CDR3 amino acids: CASAQGFGNTIYF. Here the CDR3 DNA reads TGTGCCAGTGCCCAGGGTTTTGGAAACACCATATATTTT.

The chain is built from TRBV19 and TRBJ1-6; 11 nucleotides align to TRBD1. This CDR3 has 13 amino acids. Germline V lookup: CDR1 LNHDA, CDR2 SQIVND (reference sequence). Unmatched junction bases numbered 6, after V lost 10 bases and J lost 10 bases. CDR3 region: CATQDRGQSPLHF. The CDR3 DNA follows: TGTGCCACTCAGGACAGGGGGCAGTCACCCCTCCACTTT.

The J gene is TRBJ2-7, the V gene TRBV28; TRBD1 matches 10 bases. Germline lookup yields CDR1 MDHEN and CDR2 SYDVKM. The junction had 8 bases not matched to a gene; V was cut back by 6 bases and J by 3 bases. This CDR3 is built from 15 residues. CDR3 nucleotide sequence: TGTGCCAGCAGCCCGGACAGGGGGAAAGTCTACGAGCAGTACTTC. This translates into CASSPDRGKVYEQYF.

This chain links TRBV13 with TRBJ1-5, with 9 nucleotides matching TRBD1. The CDR3 loop spans 15 amino acids. Per the germline V gene, CDR1 is PRHDT and CDR2 is FYEKMQ (reference sequence). With V trimmed by 4 bases and J by 5 bases, 6 bases remained unmatched. CDR3 in DNA: TGTGCCAGCAGCTCACAAAGGGACAGGGATCAGCCCCAGCATTTT. It is translated as CASSSQRDRDQPQHF.

This chain joins TRBV28 and TRBJ2-4, with 9 nucleotides matching TRBD2. The CDR3 loop spans 20 amino acids. J was trimmed by 0 bases and V by 5 bases; bases with no gene match: 17. Germline V gene data show CDR1 as MDHEN and CDR2 as SYDVKM. The CDR3 coding sequence is TGTGCCAGCAGTACCAGGGTAGGGGTACTAGCGGGTATAGCCAAAAACATTCAGTACTTC. This codes for CASSTRVGVLAGIAKNIQYF.

The V gene is TRBV3-1 (or the pseudogene TRBV3-2), the J gene TRBJ1-1; D perhaps matches TRBD1 (5 bases). V lost 0 bases and J lost 2, with 10 bases in between. The CDR3 has 15 residues. Per germline, CDR1 LGHDT and CDR2 YNNKEL (reference sequence). The chain's CDR3 is CASSQEGRENTEAFF. CDR3 in DNA: TGTGCCAGCAGCCAAGAGGGCAGGGAAAACACTGAAGCTTTCTTT.